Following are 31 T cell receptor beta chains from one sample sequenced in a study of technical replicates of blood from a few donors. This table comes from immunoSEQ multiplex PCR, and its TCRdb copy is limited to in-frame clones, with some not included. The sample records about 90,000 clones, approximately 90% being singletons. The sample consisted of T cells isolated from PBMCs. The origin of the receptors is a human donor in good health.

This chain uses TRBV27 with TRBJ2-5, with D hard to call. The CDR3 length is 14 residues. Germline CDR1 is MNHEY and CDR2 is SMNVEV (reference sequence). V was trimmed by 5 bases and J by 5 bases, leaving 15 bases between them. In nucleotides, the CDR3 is TGTGCCAGCAGTGAAGAGAGACTTAGGGAGACCCAGTACTTC. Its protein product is CASSEERLRETQYF.

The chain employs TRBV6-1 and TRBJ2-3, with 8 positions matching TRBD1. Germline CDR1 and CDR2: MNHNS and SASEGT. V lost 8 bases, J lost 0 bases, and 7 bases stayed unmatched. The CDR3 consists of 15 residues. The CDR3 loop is CASEGQGPSTDTQYF. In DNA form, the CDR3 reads TGTGCCAGCGAAGGACAGGGCCCTAGCACAGATACGCAGTATTTT.

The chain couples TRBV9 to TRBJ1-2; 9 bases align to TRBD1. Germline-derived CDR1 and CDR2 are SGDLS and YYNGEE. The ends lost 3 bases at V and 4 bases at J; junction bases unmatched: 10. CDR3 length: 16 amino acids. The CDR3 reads CASSGSGTGPLYGYTF. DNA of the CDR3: TGTGCCAGCAGCGGATCCGGGACAGGGCCCCTCTATGGCTACACCTTC.

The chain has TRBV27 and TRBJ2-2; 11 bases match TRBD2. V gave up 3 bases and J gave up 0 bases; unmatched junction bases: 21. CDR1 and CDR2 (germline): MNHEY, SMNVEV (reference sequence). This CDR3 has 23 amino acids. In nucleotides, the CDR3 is TGTGCCAGCAGTTTTCGGGCGGCCAGGGGATTTAGCGGGAGGGCCTCGAACACCGGGGAGCTGTTTTTT. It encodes CASSFRAARGFSGRASNTGELFF.

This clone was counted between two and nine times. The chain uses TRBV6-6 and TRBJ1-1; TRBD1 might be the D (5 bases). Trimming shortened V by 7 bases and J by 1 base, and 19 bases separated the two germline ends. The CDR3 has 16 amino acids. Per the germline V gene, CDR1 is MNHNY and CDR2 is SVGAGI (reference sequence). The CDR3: CASTHTPTVWNTEAFF. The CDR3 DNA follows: TGTGCCAGCACCCATACCCCGACAGTTTGGAACACTGAAGCTTTCTTT.

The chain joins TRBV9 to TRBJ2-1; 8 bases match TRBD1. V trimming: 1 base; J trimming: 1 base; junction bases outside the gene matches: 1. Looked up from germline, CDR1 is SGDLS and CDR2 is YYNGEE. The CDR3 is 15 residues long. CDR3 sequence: CASSVRDRSYNEQFF. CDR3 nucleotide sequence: TGTGCCAGCAGCGTAAGGGACAGGTCCTACAATGAGCAGTTCTTC.

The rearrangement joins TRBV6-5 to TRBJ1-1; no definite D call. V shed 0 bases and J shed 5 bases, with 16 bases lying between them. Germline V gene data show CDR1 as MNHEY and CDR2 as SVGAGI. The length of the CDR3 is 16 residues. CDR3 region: CASSYSKERLWTEAFF. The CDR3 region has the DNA TGTGCCAGCAGTTACTCGAAGGAGCGGCTTTGGACTGAAGCTTTCTTT.

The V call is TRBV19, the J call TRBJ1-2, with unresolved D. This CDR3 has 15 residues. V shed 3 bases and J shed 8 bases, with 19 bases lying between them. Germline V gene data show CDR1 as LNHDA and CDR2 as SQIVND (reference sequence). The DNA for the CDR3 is TGTGCCAGTAGTATGCAGCAATACCCTGTTAGCGGCTACACCTTC. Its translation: CASSMQQYPVSGYTF.

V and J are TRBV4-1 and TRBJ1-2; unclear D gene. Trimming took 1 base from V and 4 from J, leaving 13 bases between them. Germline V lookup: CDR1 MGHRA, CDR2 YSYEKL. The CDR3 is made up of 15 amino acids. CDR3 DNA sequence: TGCGCCAGCAGCCAAGGAGGGCCAAGTCCCTATGGCTACACCTTC. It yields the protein CASSQGGPSPYGYTF.

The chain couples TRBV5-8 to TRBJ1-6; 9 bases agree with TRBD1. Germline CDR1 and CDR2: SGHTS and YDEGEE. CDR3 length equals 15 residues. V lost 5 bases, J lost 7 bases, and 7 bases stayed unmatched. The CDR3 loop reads CASSDSDRGNSPLHF. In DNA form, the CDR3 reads TGTGCCAGCAGTGACTCGGACAGGGGAAATTCACCCCTCCACTTT.

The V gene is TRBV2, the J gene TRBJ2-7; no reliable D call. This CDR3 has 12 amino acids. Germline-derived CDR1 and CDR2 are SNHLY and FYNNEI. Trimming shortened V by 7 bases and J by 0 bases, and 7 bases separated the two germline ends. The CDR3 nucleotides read TGTGCCAGCACTAGAATCTCCTACGAGCAGTACTTC. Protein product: CASTRISYEQYF.

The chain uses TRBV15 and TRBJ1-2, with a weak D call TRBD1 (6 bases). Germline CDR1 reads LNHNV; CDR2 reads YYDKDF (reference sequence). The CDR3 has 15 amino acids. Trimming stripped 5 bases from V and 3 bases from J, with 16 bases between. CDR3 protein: CATSGGGGKYYGYTF. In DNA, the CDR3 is TGTGCCACCAGCGGTGGCGGGGGCAAATACTATGGCTACACCTTC.

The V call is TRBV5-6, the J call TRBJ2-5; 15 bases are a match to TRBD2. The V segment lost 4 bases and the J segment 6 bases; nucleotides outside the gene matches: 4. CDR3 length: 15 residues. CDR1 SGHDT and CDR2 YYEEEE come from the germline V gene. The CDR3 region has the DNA TGTGCCAGCAGCGAGGGACTAGCGGGAGGAAAGACCCAGTACTTC. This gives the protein CASSEGLAGGKTQYF.

In DNA form, the CDR3 reads TGCGCCAGCAGCGTTGGCAGGGGGCGAGGCTACACCTTC. Translation gives CASSVGRGRGYTF. The chain joins TRBV5-1 to TRBJ1-2, with 8 bases identical to TRBD1. The CDR3 is 13 amino acids. In germline, CDR1 is SGHRS, CDR2 YFSETQ. Losses at the gene ends were 4 bases for V and 8 bases for J; bases not matched to a gene: 7.

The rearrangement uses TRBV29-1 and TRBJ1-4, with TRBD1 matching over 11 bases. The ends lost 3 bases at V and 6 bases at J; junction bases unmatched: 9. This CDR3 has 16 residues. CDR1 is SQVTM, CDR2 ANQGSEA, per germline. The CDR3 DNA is TGCAGCGTTGAGAGTTTGGGACAGGGGGAGGATGAAAAACTGTTTTTT. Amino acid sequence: CSVESLGQGEDEKLFF.

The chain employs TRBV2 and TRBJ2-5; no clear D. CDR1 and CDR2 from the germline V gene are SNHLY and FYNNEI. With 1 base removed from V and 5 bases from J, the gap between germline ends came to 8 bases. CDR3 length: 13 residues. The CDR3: CASSEGLVETQYF. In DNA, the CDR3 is TGTGCCAGCAGTGAAGGGCTAGTGGAGACCCAGTACTTC.

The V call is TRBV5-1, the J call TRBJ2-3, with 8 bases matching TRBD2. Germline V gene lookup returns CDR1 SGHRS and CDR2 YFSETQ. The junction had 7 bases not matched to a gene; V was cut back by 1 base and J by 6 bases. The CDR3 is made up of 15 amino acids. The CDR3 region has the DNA TGCGCCAGCAGCTTGCAGCGGGGGATCTCGGATACGCAGTATTTT. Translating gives CASSLQRGISDTQYF.

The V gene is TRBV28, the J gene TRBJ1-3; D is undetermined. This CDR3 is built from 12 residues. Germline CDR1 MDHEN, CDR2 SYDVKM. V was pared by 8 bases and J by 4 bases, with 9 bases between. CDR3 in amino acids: CASRSGGNTIYF. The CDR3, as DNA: TGTGCCAGCCGTTCGGGGGGAAACACCATATATTTT. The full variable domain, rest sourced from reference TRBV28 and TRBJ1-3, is DVKVTQSSRYLVKRTGEKVFLECVQDMDHENMFWYRQDPGLGLRLIYFSYDVKMKEKGDIPEGYSVSREKKERFSLILESASTNQTSMYLCASRSGGNTIYFGEGSWLTVV.

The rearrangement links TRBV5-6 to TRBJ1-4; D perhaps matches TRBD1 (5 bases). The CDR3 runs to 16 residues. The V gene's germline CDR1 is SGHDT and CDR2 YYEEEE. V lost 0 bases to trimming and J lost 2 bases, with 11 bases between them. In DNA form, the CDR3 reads TGTGCCAGCAGCTTGGTAGGGGTTCACACTAATGAAAAACTGTTTTTT. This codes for CASSLVGVHTNEKLFF. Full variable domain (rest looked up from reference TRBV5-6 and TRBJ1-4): DAGVTQSPTHLIKTRGQQVTLRCSPKSGHDTVSWYQQALGQGPQFIFQYYEEEERQRGNFPDRFSGHQFPNYSSELNVNALLLGDSALYLCASSLVGVHTNEKLFFGSGTQLSVL.

CDR3 loop: CASSFDRGSYEQYF. As DNA, the CDR3 is TGTGCCAGCAGCTTTGACAGGGGCTCCTACGAGCAGTACTTC. The chain carries TRBV7-2 and TRBJ2-7, with 8 bases lining up with TRBD1. The CDR3 length is 14 residues. Losses at the gene ends were 3 bases for V and 0 bases for J; bases not matched to a gene: 1. Germline assignment: CDR1 SGHTA and CDR2 FQGNSA.

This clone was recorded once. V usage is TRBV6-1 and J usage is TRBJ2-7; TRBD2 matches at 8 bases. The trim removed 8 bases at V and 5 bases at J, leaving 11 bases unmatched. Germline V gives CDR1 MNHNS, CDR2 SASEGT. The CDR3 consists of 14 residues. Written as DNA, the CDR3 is TGTGCCAGCGGACCCAGCGGGAGTAGCAACGAGCAGTACTTC. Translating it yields CASGPSGSSNEQYF.

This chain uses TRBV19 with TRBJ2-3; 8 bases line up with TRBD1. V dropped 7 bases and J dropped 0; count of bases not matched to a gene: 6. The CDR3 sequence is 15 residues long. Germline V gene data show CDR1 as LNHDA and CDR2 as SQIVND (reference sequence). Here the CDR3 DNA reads TGTGCCAGTAATCCGGACAGGGCTAGCACAGATACGCAGTATTTT. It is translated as CASNPDRASTDTQYF.

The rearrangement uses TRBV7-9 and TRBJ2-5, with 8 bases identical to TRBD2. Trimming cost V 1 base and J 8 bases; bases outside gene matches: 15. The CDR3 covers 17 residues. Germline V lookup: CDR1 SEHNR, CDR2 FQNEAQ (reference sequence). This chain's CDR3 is CASSLGEWELAVRTQYF. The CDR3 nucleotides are TGTGCCAGCAGCTTAGGGGAGTGGGAACTAGCGGTACGAACCCAGTACTTC.

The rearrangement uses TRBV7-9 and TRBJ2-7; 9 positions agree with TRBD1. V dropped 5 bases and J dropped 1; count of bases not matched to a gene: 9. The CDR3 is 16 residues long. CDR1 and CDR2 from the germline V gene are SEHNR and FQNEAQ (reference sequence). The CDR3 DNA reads TGTGCCAGCAGCCCTATTGTAGGACAGGGGTCCTACGAGCAGTACTTC. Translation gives CASSPIVGQGSYEQYF. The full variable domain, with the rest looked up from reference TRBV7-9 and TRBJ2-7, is DTGVSQNPRHKITKRGQNVTFRCDPISEHNRLYWYRQTLGQGPEFLTYFQNEAQLEKSRLLSDRFSAERPKGSFSTLEIQRTEQGDSAMYLCASSPIVGQGSYEQYFGPGTRLTVT.

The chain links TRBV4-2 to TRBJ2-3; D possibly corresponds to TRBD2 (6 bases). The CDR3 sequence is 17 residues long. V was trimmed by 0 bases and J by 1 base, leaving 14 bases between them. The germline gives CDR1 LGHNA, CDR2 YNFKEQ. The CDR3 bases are TGTGCCAGCAGCCAAGATGATGCGGGGTGGCGCACAGATACGCAGTATTTT. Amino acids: CASSQDDAGWRTDTQYF.

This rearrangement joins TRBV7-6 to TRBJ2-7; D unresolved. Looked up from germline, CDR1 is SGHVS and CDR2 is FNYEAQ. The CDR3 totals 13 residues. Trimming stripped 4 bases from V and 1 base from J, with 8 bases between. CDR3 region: CASSSHRSYEQYF. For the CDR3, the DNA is TGTGCCAGCAGCTCGCACCGGTCCTACGAGCAGTACTTC. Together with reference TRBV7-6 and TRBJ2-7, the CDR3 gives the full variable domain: GAGVSQSPRYKVTKRGQDVALRCDPISGHVSLYWYRQALGQGPEFLTYFNYEAQQDKSGLPNDRFSAERPEGSISTLTIQRTEQRDSAMYRCASSSHRSYEQYFGPGTRLTVT.

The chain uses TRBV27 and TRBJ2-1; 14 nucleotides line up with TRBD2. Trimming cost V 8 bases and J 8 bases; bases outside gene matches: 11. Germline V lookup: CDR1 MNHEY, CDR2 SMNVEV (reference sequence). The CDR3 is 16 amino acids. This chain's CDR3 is CASVRTSGGRVYEQFF. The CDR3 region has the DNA TGTGCCAGCGTTCGGACTAGCGGGGGGAGGGTGTATGAGCAGTTCTTC.

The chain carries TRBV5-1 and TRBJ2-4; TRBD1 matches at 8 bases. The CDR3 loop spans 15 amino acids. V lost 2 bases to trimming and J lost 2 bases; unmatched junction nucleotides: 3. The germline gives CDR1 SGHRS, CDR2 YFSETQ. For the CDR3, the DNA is TGCGCCAGCAGCTTACAGGGGGAAACCAAAAACATTCAGTACTTC. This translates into CASSLQGETKNIQYF.

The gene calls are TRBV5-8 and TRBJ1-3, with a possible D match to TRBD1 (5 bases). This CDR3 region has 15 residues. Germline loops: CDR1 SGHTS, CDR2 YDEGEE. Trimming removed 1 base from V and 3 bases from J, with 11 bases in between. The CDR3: CASSLSSGLGNTIYF. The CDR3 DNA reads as TGTGCCAGCAGCTTGTCCTCAGGGCTTGGAAACACCATATATTTT.

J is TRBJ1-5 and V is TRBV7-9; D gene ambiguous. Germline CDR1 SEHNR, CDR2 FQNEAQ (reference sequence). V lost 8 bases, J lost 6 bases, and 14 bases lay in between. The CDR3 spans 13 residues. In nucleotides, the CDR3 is TGTGCCAGCGGGGTAGGAGCGGGTCAGCCCCAGCATTTT. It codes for CASGVGAGQPQHF.

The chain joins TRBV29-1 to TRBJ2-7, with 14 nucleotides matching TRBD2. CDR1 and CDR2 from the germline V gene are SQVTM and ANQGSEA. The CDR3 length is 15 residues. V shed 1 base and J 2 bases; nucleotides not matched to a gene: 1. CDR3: CSVEGLAGGTYEQYF. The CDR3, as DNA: TGCAGCGTTGAAGGACTAGCGGGAGGGACCTACGAGCAGTACTTC.